This TCR beta chain was sequenced in a study of resident and recirculating memory T cells in vitiligo. TCRdb's copy holds only in-frame clones and misses some; the assay was immunoSEQ multiplex PCR. The sample records roughly 76,000 clones, approximately 91% being singletons. Germline V gives CDR1 SGHRS, CDR2 YFSETQ. Germline trimming cut 0 bases from V and 6 bases from J; bases unmatched to any gene: 4. This CDR3 contains 16 residues. Patients' lesions had not changed for the previous 6 months. The TCR sequence derives from a male donor with vitiligo. The chain employs TRBV5-1 and TRBJ1-6; 9 bases are shared with TRBD1. The sequencing sample was made of blood. The CDR3 nucleotides read TGCGCCAGCAGCTTGGAGCCGGGACAGGGTAATTCACCCCTCCACTTT. This encodes CASSLEPGQGNSPLHF. The full variable domain, rest sourced from reference TRBV5-1 and TRBJ1-6, is KAGVTQTPRYLIKTRGQQVTLSCSPISGHRSVSWYQQTPGQGLQFLFEYFSETQRNKGNFPGRFSGRQFSNSRSEMNVSTLELGDSALYLCASSLEPGQGNSPLHFGNGTRLTVT.